These T cell receptor beta chains were read from a single sample in a study of beta chain features in type 1 diabetes. Measured with immunoSEQ multiplex PCR; TCRdb has only the in-frame clones, and not every one. The sample has under 150,000 clones; 6.9% are singletons. The sequencing sample was made of central memory CD4+ T cells from blood. The receptors were sampled from a woman between 25 and 40 years old in good health. Each CDR3 is given with its conserved first and last residue. The D gene is left open where the match is weak. The listing skips clone size in some rows; elsewhere it reads once, few, many or a size class.

D: NA; size: NA; V: TRBV5-4; J: TRBJ2-2; DNA: TGCGCCAGCAGCCAATGGGCAGTGAACACCGGGGAGCTGTTTTTT; CDR3: CASSQWAVNTGELFF
D: NA; size: few; V: TRBV7-8; J: TRBJ1-2; DNA: TGTGCCAGCAGCTTTTGGAAGCAGGGCATTCAAAGTGGCTACACCTTC; CDR3: CASSFWKQGIQSGYTF
D: TRBD2; size: few; V: TRBV5-1; J: TRBJ2-2; DNA: TGCGCCAGTCTTAGCGGGAGCGGCAACACCGGGGAGCTGTTTTTT; CDR3: CASLSGSGNTGELFF
D: TRBD1; size: NA; V: TRBV6-1; J: TRBJ1-2; DNA: TGTGCCAGCAGTCTAAATACAGGGGCGGGCTACACCTTC; CDR3: CASSLNTGAGYTF
D: NA; size: NA; V: TRBV7-3; J: TRBJ1-1; DNA: TGTGCCAGCAGCCTCGACGGGTCGGGCACTGAAGCTTTCTTT; CDR3: CASSLDGSGTEAFF
D: TRBD2; size: NA; V: TRBV7-6; J: TRBJ2-5; DNA: TGTGCCAGCAGCTTAATTCATCGGACTAGCGGTCAAGAGACCCAGTACTTC; CDR3: CASSLIHRTSGQETQYF
D: NA; size: few; V: TRBV28; J: TRBJ2-1; DNA: TGTGCCAGCAGTCTGGTGGGAGCAGGAAGCTCCTACAATGAGCAGTTCTTC; CDR3: CASSLVGAGSSYNEQFF
D: NA; size: NA; V: TRBV7-2; J: TRBJ1-5; DNA: TGTGCCAGCAGCTTAGTGTCGGGGAATAGCAATCAGCCCCAGCATTTT; CDR3: CASSLVSGNSNQPQHF
D: TRBD1; size: many; V: TRBV29-1; J: TRBJ1-4; DNA: TGCAGCGCCATAAAGACAGGGCCTAATGAAAAACTGTTTTTT; CDR3: CSAIKTGPNEKLFF
D: TRBD1; size: few; V: TRBV7-3; J: TRBJ2-1; DNA: TGTGCCAGCAGCTTGGGACAGTCCTACAATGAGCAGTTCTTC; CDR3: CASSLGQSYNEQFF
D: TRBD2; size: few; V: TRBV7-2; J: TRBJ2-3; DNA: TGTGCCAGCAGCTTAGAAGGAACTAGCGGGAGCGGGACAGATACGCAGTATTTT; CDR3: CASSLEGTSGSGTDTQYF
D: NA; size: NA; V: TRBV18; J: TRBJ2-5; DNA: TGTGCCAGCTCACCAGCTGGAGAGAGCCAAGAGACCCAGTACTTC; CDR3: CASSPAGESQETQYF
D: NA; size: many; V: TRBV20-1; J: TRBJ2-1; DNA: TGCAGTGCTAGCGAGCTCGGTGAGCAGTTCTTC; CDR3: CSASELGEQFF
D: NA; size: few; V: TRBV5-1; J: TRBJ1-1; DNA: TGCGCCACCATGGCGGGGCCGAACACTGAAGCTTTCTTT; CDR3: CATMAGPNTEAFF
D: TRBD1; size: few; V: TRBV7-8; J: TRBJ2-5; DNA: TGTGCCAGCAGCTTCCCGGGACAGGAGTGGGAGACCCAGTACTTC; CDR3: CASSFPGQEWETQYF
D: TRBD1; size: few; V: TRBV7-2; J: TRBJ1-2; DNA: TGTGCCAGCAGCTTATCGAACAGGGGTAACTATGGCTACACCTTC; CDR3: CASSLSNRGNYGYTF
D: TRBD2; size: few; V: TRBV4-2; J: TRBJ2-1; DNA: TGTGCCAGCGCTATAGCGGGAGCGTACAATGAGCAGTTCTTC; CDR3: CASAIAGAYNEQFF
D: TRBD2; size: NA; V: TRBV18; J: TRBJ2-2; DNA: TGTGCCAGCTCGTCAGCGGGAGGCTCTACCGGGGAGCTGTTTTTT; CDR3: CASSSAGGSTGELFF
D: NA; size: NA; V: TRBV6-5; J: TRBJ2-5; DNA: TGTGCCAGCAGTAGAACCGGGAGTCAGATAGAGACCCAGTACTTC; CDR3: CASSRTGSQIETQYF
D: NA; size: NA; V: TRBV6-5; J: TRBJ1-5; DNA: TGTGCCAGCAGCAGGGTTAGCAATCAGCCCCAGCATTTT; CDR3: CASSRVSNQPQHF
D: NA; size: few; V: TRBV7-3; J: TRBJ2-7; DNA: TGTGCCAGCAGCTTAAAAGGGGGAGGGTTCTACGAGCAGTACTTC; CDR3: CASSLKGGGFYEQYF
D: TRBD1; size: few; V: TRBV6-5; J: TRBJ1-2; DNA: TGTGCCAGCAGTTTAGGGACAGGAGATAACTATGGCTACACCTTC; CDR3: CASSLGTGDNYGYTF
D: NA; size: NA; V: TRBV2; J: TRBJ1-1; DNA: TGTGCCAGCACCCTAAACTGGAACACTGAAGCTTTCTTT; CDR3: CASTLNWNTEAFF
D: TRBD1; size: few; V: TRBV4-3; J: TRBJ2-2; DNA: TGCGCCAGCAGCCGGGAGACAGGGCCGCTGAACACCGGGGAGCTGTTTTTT; CDR3: CASSRETGPLNTGELFF
D: TRBD1; size: NA; V: TRBV28; J: TRBJ2-7; DNA: TGTGCCAGCAATCGCCAGACAGGGCGTTACGAGCAGTACTTC; CDR3: CASNRQTGRYEQYF
D: NA; size: few; V: TRBV29-1; J: TRBJ2-3; DNA: TGCAGCGTTACTAGCCGAACTAGCACAGATACGCAGTATTTT; CDR3: CSVTSRTSTDTQYF
D: NA; size: few; V: TRBV19; J: TRBJ2-1; DNA: TGTGCCAGTAGTATAAGGCCCCCTCGACCAACAGGGAGCTCCTACAATGAGCAGTTCTTC; CDR3: CASSIRPPRPTGSSYNEQFF
D: NA; size: few; V: TRBV6-1; J: TRBJ2-5; DNA: TGTGCCAGCAGTGGGGAGAACCCGAGAGAGACCCAGTACTTC; CDR3: CASSGENPRETQYF
D: NA; size: few; V: TRBV2; J: TRBJ1-1; DNA: TGTGCCAGCGGACAGCAACCTAACACTGAAGCTTTCTTT; CDR3: CASGQQPNTEAFF
D: TRBD1; size: once; V: TRBV5-6; J: TRBJ2-2; DNA: TGTGCCAGCACCCATTGGGACAGGGGATTCACCGGGGAGCTGTTTTTT; CDR3: CASTHWDRGFTGELFF
D: TRBD2; size: NA; V: TRBV7-3; J: TRBJ2-3; DNA: TGTGCCAGCAGCTTCGGCGGGAGAGCAGATACGCAGTATTTT; CDR3: CASSFGGRADTQYF
D: TRBD2; size: few; V: TRBV28; J: TRBJ2-7; DNA: TGTGCCAGCAGCCTGACTAGCGGGAGGGGCGAGCAGTACTTC; CDR3: CASSLTSGRGEQYF
D: NA; size: few; V: TRBV6-5; J: TRBJ2-7; DNA: TGTGCCCATGGGCCATTCGGCTACGAGCAGTACTTC; CDR3: CAHGPFGYEQYF
D: TRBD1; size: few; V: TRBV7-9; J: TRBJ2-4; DNA: TGTGCCAGCAGCACACGTTCCGGGACAGGGGGAAACATTCAGTACTTC; CDR3: CASSTRSGTGGNIQYF
D: NA; size: many; V: TRBV4-3; J: TRBJ2-7; DNA: TGCGCCAGCAGCCCGAAGACAGACTCGGCCGAGCAGTACTTC; CDR3: CASSPKTDSAEQYF
D: TRBD1; size: NA; V: TRBV7-2; J: TRBJ2-7; DNA: TGTGCCAGCAGCTCGGACAGGGTTGGCTCCTACGAGCAGTACTTC; CDR3: CASSSDRVGSYEQYF
D: NA; size: NA; V: TRBV11-1; J: TRBJ2-5; DNA: TGTGCCAGCAGCATAACCGGGACCGGGGGAAAAGAGACCCAGTACTTC; CDR3: CASSITGTGGKETQYF
D: NA; size: once; V: TRBV5-4; J: TRBJ2-5; DNA: TGTGCCAGCAGCTTGGCTGGGGCTCGTTGGGAGACCCAGTACTTC; CDR3: CASSLAGARWETQYF
D: TRBD1; size: NA; V: TRBV11-2; J: TRBJ2-5; DNA: TGCGCCAGCAGCTTAACCAGGGGGCGTGGAGAGACCCAGTACTTC; CDR3: CASSLTRGRGETQYF
D: TRBD2; size: many; V: TRBV9; J: TRBJ2-2; DNA: TGTGCCAGCAGCGCCACTGGTGGGGAGGGCCTCACCGGGGAGCTGTTTTTT; CDR3: CASSATGGEGLTGELFF
D: TRBD1; size: few; V: TRBV18; J: TRBJ2-7; DNA: TGTGCCAGCTCACTAGGGACAGGGAGCTCCTACGAGCAGTACTTC; CDR3: CASSLGTGSSYEQYF
D: NA; size: few; V: TRBV29-1; J: TRBJ2-3; DNA: TGCAGCGTGCAATCTAGGTCTAGCTGGACTAGCACAGATACGCAGTATTTT; CDR3: CSVQSRSSWTSTDTQYF
D: TRBD1; size: NA; V: TRBV6-6; J: TRBJ2-3; DNA: TGTGCCAGCAGTACGGGGACAGGGTCAGATACGCAGTATTTT; CDR3: CASSTGTGSDTQYF
D: TRBD1; size: NA; V: TRBV11-3; J: TRBJ2-1; DNA: TGTGCCAGCAGCCCGGGGACAGGGACGTGGAATGAGCAGTTCTTC; CDR3: CASSPGTGTWNEQFF
D: NA; size: NA; V: TRBV4-1; J: TRBJ1-1; DNA: TGCGCCAGCCGCGCTCCGACACAGAACACTGAAGCTTTCTTT; CDR3: CASRAPTQNTEAFF
D: TRBD1; size: many; V: TRBV4-1; J: TRBJ1-1; DNA: TGCGCCAGCAGCCACCAGGACAGGGAAGAAGCTTTCTTT; CDR3: CASSHQDREEAFF
D: NA; size: NA; V: TRBV9; J: TRBJ2-2; DNA: TGTGCCAGCAGCGTAGAGGCGTGGGTGGGAGAAACCGGGGAGCTGTTTTTT; CDR3: CASSVEAWVGETGELFF
D: TRBD2; size: NA; V: TRBV14; J: TRBJ2-1; DNA: TGTGCCAGCAGCCAAGAGAGGGCTAGCGGGGATAATGAGCAGTTCTTC; CDR3: CASSQERASGDNEQFF
D: NA; size: NA; V: TRBV10-3; J: TRBJ2-3; DNA: TGTGCCATCAGTGGGGCTTCTAGCACAGATACGCAGTATTTT; CDR3: CAISGASSTDTQYF
D: NA; size: NA; V: TRBV7-2; J: TRBJ1-2; DNA: TGTGCCAGCAGCTTAGAGGGGTTCGCCTATGGCTACACCTTC; CDR3: CASSLEGFAYGYTF
D: TRBD1; size: NA; V: TRBV30; J: TRBJ1-5; DNA: TGTGCCTGGAGTGGGGAGGCCAGGGGGCAGCCCCAGCATTTT; CDR3: CAWSGEARGQPQHF
D: TRBD1; size: NA; V: TRBV6-5; J: TRBJ1-5; DNA: TGTGCCAGCAGAATCGGGACAGCAAGCAATCAGCCCCAGCATTTT; CDR3: CASRIGTASNQPQHF
D: TRBD1; size: NA; V: TRBV28; J: TRBJ2-7; DNA: TGTGCCAGCGGGGCTCAGGGGCTACAGGGGATCGAGCAGTACTTC; CDR3: CASGAQGLQGIEQYF
D: NA; size: many; V: TRBV30; J: TRBJ2-6; DNA: TGTGCCTGGAGTACACCGGGACTCTCTGGGGCCAACGTCCTGACTTTC; CDR3: CAWSTPGLSGANVLTF
D: NA; size: many; V: TRBV7-2; J: TRBJ2-3; DNA: TGTGCCAGCAGCTTAGGAGGCGGGTTGGTAGATACGCAGTATTTT; CDR3: CASSLGGGLVDTQYF